Listed below are T cell receptor beta chains from one sample, sequenced in a study of neurological immune-mediated disorders. TCRdb reprocessed the 5' RACE reads via MiXCR and lists one record per CDR3 protein. Of some 29,000 distinct CDR3 sequences listed, 6.6% are singletons. Sequencing used PBMCs. These TCRs come from a woman aged 45-65 years in good health. CDR3s include the opening cysteine and the closing phenylalanine or tryptophan. A D gene is named only where the DNA matches it firmly. Clone size is stated in some rows and not others, as once, few, many or a class when expanded.

j_call v_call cdr3_length clone_size d_call cdr3_nt cdr3_aa
TRBJ2-1 TRBV7-9 16 many NA TGTGCCAGCAGCCCTCCGTTGGAGGGCTCCTACAATGAGCAGTTCTTC CASSPPLEGSYNEQFF
TRBJ1-2 TRBV27 16 many NA TGTGCCAGCAGTTCATACATCACAGGGTTCAACTATGGCTACACCTTC CASSSYITGFNYGYTF
TRBJ1-5 TRBV5-1 15 many NA TGCGCCAGCAGCTTGGAGGGTTTTGACAATCAGCCCCAGCATTTT CASSLEGFDNQPQHF
TRBJ1-2 TRBV12-3/TRBV12-4 14 many NA TGTGCCAGCAGTTTTCGGCGGGCGGGTAGTGGCTACACCTTC CASSFRRAGSGYTF
TRBJ1-2 TRBV6-1 15 many NA TGTGCCAGCAGTGATCGCGCAGGATATAACTATGGCTACACCTTC CASSDRAGYNYGYTF
TRBJ2-1 TRBV5-1 14 many NA TGCGCCAGCAGCTCCTCACCGGGGGCCAATGAGCAGTTCTTC CASSSSPGANEQFF
TRBJ2-7 TRBV20-1 16 many TRBD2 TGCAGTGCTAGAGATACCCGGGGGGGAAGGTCGTACGAGCAGTACTTC CSARDTRGGRSYEQYF
TRBJ2-7 TRBV5-1 18 medium-sized NA TGCGCCAGCAGCTTGGGGACAGAGAAGGCCCTCCCTCCCCACGAGCAGTACTTC CASSLGTEKALPPHEQYF
TRBJ2-1 TRBV7-6 15 many NA TGTGCCAGCAGCCGAACACTGAGCTCCTACAATGAGCAGTTCTTC CASSRTLSSYNEQFF
TRBJ1-3 TRBV18 15 many NA TGTGCCAGCTCACCACCGACAAACTCTGGAAACACCATATATTTT CASSPPTNSGNTIYF
TRBJ2-7 TRBV20-1 13 many NA TGCAGTGCTAGAGATTGGAGCGAAGACGAGCAGTACTTC CSARDWSEDEQYF
TRBJ2-1 TRBV27 15 many NA TGTGCCAGCAGGGAACCTTTGGGAACCTACAATGAGCAGTTCTTC CASREPLGTYNEQFF
TRBJ2-7 TRBV10-3 13 many NA TGTGCCATCAGGCGGTCGGACAGCTACGAGCAGTACTTC CAIRRSDSYEQYF
TRBJ2-7 TRBV20-1 13 many NA TGCAGTGCTAGTCGGCAGGGCGCCTACGAGCAGTACTTC CSASRQGAYEQYF
TRBJ2-5 TRBV25-1 16 many TRBD2 TGTGCCAGCAGTGAATTCAGGGGACTAGCGGGAGAGACCCAGTACTTC CASSEFRGLAGETQYF
TRBJ2-7 TRBV28 14 NA NA TGTGTCAGCAGCACATACCAACCCTCCTACGAGCAGTACTTC CVSSTYQPSYEQYF
TRBJ2-5 TRBV20-1 13 many NA TGCAGTGCCATACCCTTGGGCCAAGAGACCCAGTACTTC CSAIPLGQETQYF
TRBJ1-1 TRBV5-6 16 many NA TGTGCCAGCAGCTTCGCTTTCGTCGGGTGGAACACTGAAGCTTTCTTT CASSFAFVGWNTEAFF
TRBJ1-2 TRBV5-1 13 NA NA TGCGCCAGCAGCCTATCCGGGACAAATGGCTACACCTTC CASSLSGTNGYTF
TRBJ1-1 TRBV29-1 12 NA NA TGCAGCGTTGACTCACGCACATATGAAGCTTTCTTT CSVDSRTYEAFF